The source of this T cell receptor (beta chain) is a study of early T cells in non-severe SARS-CoV-2 infection. At the level of the study: Bulk RNA isolated from unsorted whole blood underwent sequencing; chains were not paired. Study conclusions and caveats: Lookups in VDJdb leaned toward anti-spike CD8 responses and missed private and CD4 specificities.

Tagging with unique molecular identifiers was applied to individual cDNA molecules. TCRdb reanalysed the 5' RACE reads using MiXCR and keeps one entry per CDR3 protein. There are just under 65,000 distinct CDR3 sequences in the sample; around 11% occur only once, and less than 3.5% lies in the top ten. In germline, CDR1 is LNHDA, CDR2 SQIVND (reference sequence). The germline V and J ends were trimmed by 3 bases and 1 base, with 6 bases remaining between them. The CDR3 contains 13 residues. Comments on this clonotype: As yet, its antigen is unknown.

The sequence was obtained from an adult who was a healthcare worker with PCR-confirmed SARS-CoV-2 infection or an uninfected control (not recorded which). The sample was whole blood, taken at baseline. The V gene is TRBV19, the J gene TRBJ1-1; D is unresolved. The CDR3 nucleotides are TGTGCCAGTAGTATGAATGAGAACACTGAAGCTTTCTTT. Translated: CASSMNENTEAFF.